This T cell receptor (beta chain) comes out of a study of cytomegalovirus exposure and HLA in healthy donors. The PCR ran on 60 Vbeta and 13 Jbeta primers. Produced via immunoSEQ multiplex PCR; TCRdb's table is partial and in-frame only. The sample carries over 150,000 clones, 80% recorded once. The V gene's germline CDR1 is SGDLS and CDR2 YYNGEE. The CDR3 consists of 15 residues. The ends lost 7 bases at V and 2 bases at J; junction bases unmatched: 9. The material sequenced was PBMCs. The chain joins TRBV9 to TRBJ2-3, with TRBD1 matching over 8 bases. This sequence was found in a man aged 25 to 40 in good health and CMV-seronegative. The DNA for the CDR3 is TGTGCCAGCGCTGACAGGGGAACACACACAGATACGCAGTATTTT. This encodes CASADRGTHTDTQYF.